This entry lists 3 T cell receptor beta chains sequenced from one sample in a study of shared clonotypes between healthy human individuals. Some clones are missing from TCRdb's copy, which holds only in-frame ones; the method was immunoSEQ multiplex PCR. The sample carries approximately 99,000 clones, over 65% recorded once. Sequencing used memory CD8+ T cells sorted from blood. As to subset: CD45RO+ cells pooled with CCR7-negative TemRA cells. These receptors were taken from a woman in her twenties or thirties in good health.

The chain employs TRBV7-8 and TRBJ2-7; 13 nucleotides agree with TRBD2. There are 17 residues in the CDR3. With 5 bases clipped from V and 3 bases from J, the junction kept 10 bases outside the gene matches. The germline CDR1 and CDR2 sequences are SGHVS and FQNEAQ. The CDR3: CASSLTSGRALYYEQYF. CDR3 in DNA: TGTGCCAGCAGCCTAACTAGCGGGAGGGCCTTATACTACGAGCAGTACTTC.

This clone was found many times. The chain links TRBV5-4 to TRBJ1-2; possible D gene TRBD1, 6 bases. CDR3 size: 14 residues. CDR1 and CDR2 (germline): SGHNT, YYREEE (reference sequence). V was shortened by 0 bases and J by 4 bases, with 10 bases between the two germline ends. CDR3: CASSLGQARYGYTF. As DNA, the CDR3 is TGTGCCAGCAGCTTGGGACAGGCTCGCTATGGCTACACCTTC.

This clone was detected only a few times. The chain combines TRBV28 with TRBJ1-3; D not resolved. Trimming pared 4 bases from V and 4 bases from J, leaving 14 bases between. This CDR3 comprises 15 residues. Germline V gene sequence: CDR1 MDHEN, CDR2 SYDVKM. CDR3 coding DNA: TGTGCCAGCAGTTCACGGGCAAACCAAGGAAACACCATATATTTT. Protein product: CASSSRANQGNTIYF. The full variable domain, with the rest looked up from reference TRBV28 and TRBJ1-3, is DVKVTQSSRYLVKRTGEKVFLECVQDMDHENMFWYRQDPGLGLRLIYFSYDVKMKEKGDIPEGYSVSREKKERFSLILESASTNQTSMYLCASSSRANQGNTIYFGEGSWLTVV.